This TCR beta chain was identified in a study of OX40 agonist ivuxolimab in advanced cancers. Regarding the research as a whole: Ivuxolimab, which targeted the costimulatory receptor OX40 (CD134), was an agonistic, fully human IgG2 monoclonal antibody. Partial responses occurred in three dose-escalation patients: two with cutaneous melanoma and one with hepatocellular carcinoma. Peripheral TCRbeta sequencing aimed to test whether ivuxolimab altered TCR sequence diversity and caused clonal T-cell expansion. In the dose-escalation cohort, 70% to 85% of patients were male, and the mean age was about 55 years, with a range of 23 to 79. Intravenous ivuxolimab was administered to patients every 2 weeks at six dose levels: 0.01, 0.1, 0.3, 1.5, 3 and 10 mg/kg. The monotherapy dose-escalation portion (N of about 52 patients) of the phase I ivuxolimab trial is reported in the paper. Prior anti-PD-1, anti-PD-L1 or anti-CTLA-4 therapy was permitted, and 40% of dose-escalation patients had received checkpoint inhibitors. Of the 52 patients in dose escalation, about 20 had hepatocellular carcinoma, some 15 had melanoma, 9 had renal cell carcinoma and 9 had head and neck cancer. Overall study results and their limits: Partial responders in the 0.1-3.0 mg/kg groups had among the lowest normalized peripheral clonal expansion, especially among CD8+ T cells. Low levels of normalized T-cell clonal expansion were also seen in some patients who did not respond. At doses of 0.1 to 3.0 mg/kg, clonal expansion of both CD4+ and CD8+ blood T cells was observed from baseline to week 6. On average, CD8+ T cells showed more expanded clones than CD4+ T cells after ivuxolimab. The antigen specificity of the peripheral T cells that underwent clonal expansion was not determined.

Ends trimmed: V by 7 bases, J by 5 bases; bases unmatched to a gene: 7. Taken from the germline V gene (reference sequence), the CDR1 and CDR2 loops are LNHDA and SQIVND. The CDR3, cysteine through phenylalanine, is 16 amino acids long. The retained sequence is limited to the CDR3, 48 bases, with the frame set at the first base. The trial excluded patients who had a history of autoimmune disease or who were on systemic immunosuppression. In every dose cohort, peripheral blood was drawn for TCR sequencing at baseline, cycle 4 day 1, and cycle 7 day 1. The samples were taken from a phase I, first-in-human, multicenter, open-label dose-escalation trial of ivuxolimab. Adults with locally advanced or metastatic head and neck squamous cell, hepatocellular, melanoma or renal cell carcinoma were enrolled in the trial. Before TCR sequencing, CD4+ T cells and CD8+ T cells were sorted from peripheral blood as separate populations.

For sequencing of the TCRbeta CDR3 region, genomic DNA was extracted from the sorted cells. The immunoSEQ Assay was used for sequencing of TCRbeta CDR3 regions. This immuneACCESS table, as held by TCRdb, lists in-frame sequences with V and J called but not all clones. Of the missing ones, under half trace to an unresolved V gene in checked studies; the others have no known cause. Present in this sample are around 83,000 clones, 65% to 85% of which were seen just once. The top ten clones comprise about 7% of the sample. Concerning this clone: The antigen it binds to is not known. No much larger clone exists at a distance of one base, and base qualities are not known.

The TCR was taken from an adult with an advanced solid tumor such as melanoma, head and neck, liver or kidney cancer. The rearranged chain carries TRBV19 and TRBJ2-2; 13 bases in the junction line up with TRBD2. The specimen comprised CD4+ or CD8+ T cells sorted from blood, sampled in a trial of the OX40 agonist ivuxolimab. The bases read TGTGCCAGTAATGTCCGACTAGCGGGGGGTACCGGGGAGCTGTTTTTT. Translated, it reads CASNVRLAGGTGELFF.